Listed here are 20 T cell receptor beta chains from one sample, sequenced in a study of blood T cell repertoires in COVID-19. The protocol was immunoSEQ multiplex PCR, while the TCRdb copy is restricted to in-frame clones and leaves out a portion. The repertoire includes tens of thousands of clones, 90% of them detected once, and roughly 4.5% sits in the top ten. The sample consisted of peripheral blood. The receptors originated from a woman older than 75 with active or convalescent COVID-19.

V gene TRBV6-2 or TRBV6-3 combines with J gene TRBJ2-7; possibly TRBD1 for D (6 bases). The CDR3 covers 16 residues. Germline V gene data show CDR1 as MNHEY and CDR2 as SVGEGT. V was clipped by 2 bases and J by 5 bases, with 19 bases between them. The CDR3 protein is CASSYLGRGMSHEQYF. Written as DNA, the CDR3 is TGTGCCAGCAGTTACCTGGGCAGGGGAATGAGTCACGAGCAGTACTTC.

This sequence joins TRBV28 and TRBJ1-2, with a weak D call TRBD1 (5 bases). CDR1 and CDR2 from the germline V gene are MDHEN and SYDVKM. CDR3 length: 12 residues. Trimming pared 6 bases from V and 7 bases from J, leaving 12 bases between. CDR3 sequence reads: CASRDQGRGYTF. The CDR3 region has the DNA TGTGCCAGCAGAGACCAGGGTCGTGGCTACACCTTC.

CDR3 sequence (DNA): TGTGCCAGCAGTCCGACCCGGGACTACGCAGATACGCAGTATTTT. Protein sequence: CASSPTRDYADTQYF. The chain uses TRBV6-5 and TRBJ2-3; 7 bases map to TRBD2. Germline CDR1 is MNHEY and CDR2 is SVGAGI. V was clipped by 5 bases and J by 4 bases; unmatched bases: 9. The CDR3 is made up of 15 amino acids.

This rearrangement joins TRBV10-3 to TRBJ2-4; weak D call: TRBD2 (6 bases). Per the germline V gene, CDR1 is ENHRY and CDR2 is SYGVKD. The V gene lost 0 bases and the J gene lost 5 bases, with 14 bases spanning the gap. This CDR3 region has 16 residues. The CDR3 DNA reads TGTGCCATCAGTGAGTCTTGGGTCGGGAGCGAAAACATTCAGTACTTC. Translation gives CAISESWVGSENIQYF.

This clone was detected only once. V and J are TRBV5-1 and TRBJ1-5, with TRBD1 matching over 7 bases. This CDR3 has 15 residues. After removal of 2 bases from V and 3 bases from J, the junction contained 5 bases not matched to a gene. Germline assignment: CDR1 SGHRS and CDR2 YFSETQ. The CDR3 protein is CASSFQGGLNQPQHF. DNA of the CDR3: TGCGCCAGCAGCTTCCAGGGGGGTCTCAATCAGCCCCAGCATTTT.

This chain connects TRBV3-1 (or the pseudogene TRBV3-2) to TRBJ1-2; 7 bases match TRBD1. J lost 4 bases, V lost 4 bases, and 12 bases had no gene match. Germline V lookup: CDR1 LGHDT, CDR2 YNNKEL (reference sequence). The CDR3 loop spans 16 amino acids. The CDR3 loop is CASSRYPGTATYGYTF. CDR3 sequence (DNA): TGTGCCAGCAGCCGTTACCCCGGGACAGCAACCTATGGCTACACCTTC.

The CDR3 DNA reads as TGTGCCAGCAGCTCTAGGGGTCCTAGCGGAACCTACAATGAGCAGTTCTTC. This gives the protein CASSSRGPSGTYNEQFF. V gene TRBV11-2 combines with J gene TRBJ2-1; 7 bases map to TRBD2. The CDR3 contains 17 residues. Trimming took 4 bases from V and 2 from J; bases not matched to a gene: 11. Germline CDR1 SGHAT, CDR2 FQNNGV.

The chain employs TRBV5-1 and TRBJ2-2; TRBD2 agrees at 10 bases. The V gene end was trimmed by 7 bases and the J gene end by 1 base; junction bases not matched to a gene: 13. There are 18 residues in the CDR3. Germline loops: CDR1 SGHRS, CDR2 YFSETQ. This CDR3 is CASGHEAGGIGNTGELFF. CDR3 coding DNA: TGCGCCAGCGGACATGAAGCGGGAGGGATAGGGAACACCGGGGAGCTGTTTTTT.

The rearrangement uses TRBV4-3 and TRBJ2-1; D uncertain. The CDR3 covers 13 residues. Trimming cost V 0 bases and J 7 bases, with 7 bases left between them. In germline, CDR1 is LGHNA, CDR2 YSLEER. Here the CDR3 reads CASSQEEWNEQFF. The CDR3 coding sequence is TGCGCCAGCAGCCAAGAAGAGTGGAATGAGCAGTTCTTC.

CDR3 amino acids: CASGPQQGGNEKLFF. CDR3 bases: TGTGCCAGCGGGCCTCAACAGGGGGGGAATGAAAAACTGTTTTTT. The V and J genes are TRBV11-2 and TRBJ1-4; 8 bases agree with TRBD1. Germline CDR1 SGHAT, CDR2 FQNNGV. This CDR3 spans 15 amino acids. V dropped 8 bases and J dropped 5; count of bases not matched to a gene: 10.

The chain uses TRBV4-3 and TRBJ2-5; TRBD2 agrees at 9 bases. Trimming cost V 0 bases and J 7 bases; bases outside gene matches: 15. The CDR3 consists of 18 residues. From germline, CDR1 is LGHNA and CDR2 YSLEER. The CDR3 DNA is TGCGCCAGCAGCCAAGAGTTGGCGGGAGGGCCCGGGTTCGTGACCCAGTACTTC. It yields the protein CASSQELAGGPGFVTQYF.

V and J are TRBV5-1 and TRBJ2-7, with TRBD2 identical over 12 bases. Trimming removed 4 bases from V and 3 bases from J; junction bases left unmatched: 2. The germline V gene has CDR1 SGHRS and CDR2 YFSETQ. The CDR3 sequence is 14 residues long. The CDR3 DNA reads TGCGCCAGCAGCCAACTAGCGGGAGGCTACGAGCAGTACTTC. Its protein is CASSQLAGGYEQYF.

This sequence joins TRBV5-4 and TRBJ2-1, with 11 nucleotides matching TRBD2. The CDR3 loop spans 15 amino acids. After removal of 5 bases from V and 7 bases from J, the junction contained 8 bases not matched to a gene. Germline CDR1 reads SGHNT; CDR2 reads YYREEE (reference sequence). CDR3 sequence (DNA): TGTGCCAGCAGTCCACCTAGCGGGAGGTTAAATGAGCAGTTCTTC. This codes for CASSPPSGRLNEQFF. The entire variable domain, with the rest obtained from reference TRBV5-4 and TRBJ2-1, is as follows: ETGVTQSPTHLIKTRGQQVTLRCSSQSGHNTVSWYQQALGQGPQFIFQYYREEENGRGNFPPRFSGLQFPNYSSELNVNALELDDSALYLCASSPPSGRLNEQFFGPGTRLTVL.

V and J are TRBV2 and TRBJ2-5; TRBD1 is a possible D gene (5 bases). This CDR3 comprises 12 residues. V was trimmed by 7 bases and J by 13 bases, leaving 19 bases between them. The germline gives CDR1 SNHLY, CDR2 FYNNEI. The CDR3 sequence: CASNAPLGRPYF. DNA of the CDR3: TGTGCCAGCAACGCCCCCCTGGGGCGTCCGTACTTC.

The V call is TRBV7-2, the J call TRBJ2-7; 8 nucleotides agree with TRBD2. Trimming took 3 bases from V and 3 from J; bases not matched to a gene: 4. The CDR3 spans 14 residues. From germline, CDR1 is SGHTA and CDR2 FQGNSA. The chain's CDR3 is CASSFYSGSYEQYF. The CDR3 nucleotides are TGTGCCAGCAGCTTTTACAGCGGGAGCTACGAGCAGTACTTC.

This clone was seen just once. This rearrangement joins TRBV7-8 to TRBJ2-7, with 7 bases lining up with TRBD1. The CDR3 is 13 amino acids. Germline values: CDR1 SGHVS, CDR2 FQNEAQ. V shed 2 bases, J shed 6 bases, and the junction held 4 bases outside the gene matches. The CDR3 protein is CASSLQGESEQYF. The CDR3 nucleotides are TGTGCCAGCAGCTTACAGGGGGAATCCGAGCAGTACTTC.

V gene TRBV18 combines with J gene TRBJ2-7; 8 bases are a match to TRBD1. Losses at the gene ends were 3 bases for V and 2 bases for J; bases not matched to a gene: 6. Germline values: CDR1 KGHSH, CDR2 LQKENI. The CDR3 totals 15 residues. CDR3 DNA sequence: TGTGCCAGCTCACCCGGGACAGGCCAGCCCTACGAGCAGTACTTC. Its translation: CASSPGTGQPYEQYF. Full variable domain (missing parts from reference TRBV18 and TRBJ2-7): NAGVMQNPRHLVRRRGQEARLRCSPMKGHSHVYWYRQLPEEGLKFMVYLQKENIIDESGMPKERFSAEFPKEGPSILRIQQVVRGDSAAYFCASSPGTGQPYEQYFGPGTRLTVT.

The rearrangement joins TRBV3-1 (or the pseudogene TRBV3-2) to TRBJ1-5; TRBD1 matches 8 bases. J lost 7 bases, V lost 4 bases, and 6 bases had no gene match. This CDR3 spans 14 amino acids. Germline lookup yields CDR1 LGHDT and CDR2 YNNKEL (reference sequence). DNA for the CDR3: TGTGCCAGCAGCCTTGACAGGGGTAGGCAGCCCCAGCATTTT. It is translated as CASSLDRGRQPQHF.

J is TRBJ2-7 and V is TRBV18; 10 nucleotides agree with TRBD2. Per germline, CDR1 KGHSH and CDR2 LQKENI. The CDR3 is 17 residues long. The J segment lost 4 bases and the V segment lost 2 bases, leaving 11 bases of the junction unmatched. CDR3 sequence reads: CASSPMASGSGGYEQYF. For the CDR3, the DNA is TGTGCCAGCTCACCAATGGCTAGCGGGAGTGGCGGGTACGAGCAGTACTTC.

There are a few counts of this clone. The chain recombines TRBV9 with TRBJ2-7; D is perhaps TRBD2 (5 bases). Trimming stripped 0 bases from V and 6 bases from J, with 10 bases between. CDR1 is SGDLS, CDR2 YYNGEE, per germline. CDR3 length equals 13 residues. The CDR3 loop reads CASSVGLSGEQYF. In nucleotides, the CDR3 is TGTGCCAGCAGCGTAGGCTTGAGCGGCGAGCAGTACTTC.